What follows is one T cell receptor beta chain and its context. Its antigen is currently unknown. As to time point: pretreatment peripheral blood. TCRdb keeps only in-frame clones here, not all; method: immunoSEQ multiplex PCR. The table includes tens of thousands of clones, about four fifths detected once. The data stem from a study of PD-L1 blockade in urothelial cancer. Study in general: Blood analysis occurred 3 weeks (second dose) and 6 weeks after treatment start. Study-wide results and limits: Durable-benefit cases showed more tumor-associated blood clone expansion at 3 weeks.

The CDR3 contains 15 residues. V dropped 2 bases and J dropped 6; count of bases not matched to a gene: 6. Germline lookup yields CDR1 SGDLS and CDR2 YYNGEE. The V gene is TRBV9, the J gene TRBJ2-7, with 12 bases that match TRBD1. This TCR was sampled from a man in his fifties or sixties with urothelial cancer. This material consisted of PBMCs, taken around atezolizumab (anti-PD-L1) treatment. Here the CDR3 reads CASSVGQGAFFEQYF. The CDR3 DNA sequence: TGTGCCAGCAGCGTGGGACAGGGGGCTTTTTTCGAGCAGTACTTC.